Listed below are T cell receptor beta chains from one sample, sequenced in a study of blood T cell repertoires in COVID-19. Profiling relied on immunoSEQ multiplex PCR, and the TCRdb table lists in-frame clones only, not all of them. This table holds about 130,000 clones, around nine tenths found once. The sample consisted of peripheral blood. These receptors were collected from a woman between 65 and 79 years old with COVID-19, enrolled during active disease. Both conserved end residues are part of each CDR3. The order of the fields is J gene, V gene, D gene, clone size, CDR3 length, CDR3 DNA, CDR3 protein. A D gene is named only where the DNA matches it firmly. Size is stated for part of the rows, as once, few or many counts, or as a class when the clone is expanded.

>TRBJ2-1|TRBV19|TRBD1|-|15
TGTGCCAGTAGTTCCCGGGACAGGGTTGGCAATGAGCAGTTCTTC
CASSSRDRVGNEQFF
>TRBJ2-7|TRBV5-1|TRBD1|-|13
TGCGCCAGCAGTTCGACAGGGGCCTACGAGCAGTACTTC
CASSSTGAYEQYF
>TRBJ1-5|TRBV29-1|TRBD1|-|13
TGCAGCGGGGGACAGGGGAAAGATCAGCCCCAGCATTTT
CSGGQGKDQPQHF
>TRBJ1-2|TRBV3-1/TRBV3-2|TRBD1|-|13
TGTGCCAGCAGCCCGGGACAGGGAATTAGCTACACCTTC
CASSPGQGISYTF
>TRBJ1-1|TRBV3-1/TRBV3-2|TRBD1|-|14
TGTGCCAGCAGCCGCCGGGACAGGGACACTGAAGCTTTCTTT
CASSRRDRDTEAFF
>TRBJ1-1|TRBV5-1|-|-|13
TGCGCCAGCAGCTTGGGACATAACACTGAAGCTTTCTTT
CASSLGHNTEAFF
>TRBJ1-6|TRBV7-8|-|-|15
TGTGCCAGCAGCTTAGGTGTCGGCTATAATTCACCCCTCCACTTT
CASSLGVGYNSPLHF
>TRBJ1-3|TRBV6-5|TRBD1|many|15
TGTGCCAGCAGATACGGACAGGAGCCTGGAAACACCATATATTTT
CASRYGQEPGNTIYF
>TRBJ1-2|TRBV28|-|-|14
TGTGCCAGCAGTTACCCGGGACATAACTATGGCTACACCTTC
CASSYPGHNYGYTF
>TRBJ2-3|TRBV5-1|TRBD2|-|17
TGCGCCAGCAGCCCTGGACTAGCGGGGGGGGATGCAGATACGCAGTATTTT
CASSPGLAGGDADTQYF
>TRBJ1-3|TRBV3-1/TRBV3-2|TRBD1|few|16
TGTGCCAGCAGCAGGAGAGGGGGCATCGATGGAAACACCATATATTTT
CASSRRGGIDGNTIYF
>TRBJ2-7|TRBV28|TRBD1|many|14
TGTGCCAGCATTCCCCGGGACAGAGGCTACGAGCAGTACTTC
CASIPRDRGYEQYF
>TRBJ2-7|TRBV2|-|few|10
TGTGCCAGCAGCCAGAGGGAGCAGTACTTC
CASSQREQYF
>TRBJ2-2|TRBV5-1|-|once|16
TGCGCCAGCAGCGCTACACAGCAGGGTAGGACCGGGGAGCTGTTTTTT
CASSATQQGRTGELFF
>TRBJ2-6|TRBV9|-|-|17
TGTGCCAGCAGCGTAGGAGGCGCAACCTCTGGGGCCAACGTCCTGACTTTC
CASSVGGATSGANVLTF
>TRBJ1-1|TRBV28|-|-|12
TGTGCCAGCACCGCGGGGGACACTGAAGCTTTCTTT
CASTAGDTEAFF
>TRBJ2-3|TRBV12-3/TRBV12-4|-|-|13
TGTGCCAGCAGTTTTTTGCTACCAGATACGCAGTATTTT
CASSFLLPDTQYF
>TRBJ1-6|TRBV12-3/TRBV12-4|-|once|13
TGTGCCAGCAGTTTAAGGGGGAATTCACCCCTCCACTTT
CASSLRGNSPLHF
>TRBJ1-2|TRBV29-1|-|-|8
TGCAGCGTTGTAGGCTACACCTTC
CSVVGYTF
>TRBJ2-2|TRBV5-1|-|-|15
TGCGCCAGCAGCTTCGCCGGGGGTTACACCGGGGAGCTGTTTTTT
CASSFAGGYTGELFF
>TRBJ1-1|TRBV9|-|-|17
TGTGCCAGCAGCGTAGAGTGGGGGGGCCCCATGAACACTGAAGCTTTCTTT
CASSVEWGGPMNTEAFF
>TRBJ1-1|TRBV7-9|-|-|16
TGTGCCAGCAGCTCCTCAAGACCGACAGGTAACACTGAAGCTTTCTTT
CASSSSRPTGNTEAFF
>TRBJ2-1|TRBV30|TRBD2|-|14
TGTGCCTGTCATCCAGCGGGGTACTACAATGAGCAGTTCTTC
CACHPAGYYNEQFF
>TRBJ1-2|TRBV10-3|TRBD1|once|13
TGTGCCATCAGGAGACAGGGGGCAGAGGGCTACACCTTC
CAIRRQGAEGYTF
>TRBJ2-3|TRBV4-1|TRBD1|-|17
TGCGCCAGCAGCCAAGTGGGACAGGCCGATAAAGGAGGCACGCAGTATTTT
CASSQVGQADKGGTQYF
>TRBJ1-5|TRBV6-1|-|-|13
TGTGCCAGCAGTGATTGGAGGAATCAGCCCCAGCATTTT
CASSDWRNQPQHF
>TRBJ2-2|TRBV7-9|-|few|14
TGTGCCAGCAGCTCTTCGTCGTCCACCGGGGAGCTGTTTTTT
CASSSSSSTGELFF
>TRBJ2-3|TRBV18|TRBD2|once|16
TGTGCCAGCTCACCAATCGTAGCGGGGGGAACAGATACGCAGTATTTT
CASSPIVAGGTDTQYF
>TRBJ2-1|TRBV6-2/TRBV6-3|-|-|17
TGTGCCAGCAGTTACTCCCCTCCCAGCGGCGTTTACAATGAGCAGTTCTTC
CASSYSPPSGVYNEQFF
>TRBJ2-5|TRBV5-1|TRBD1|-|13
TGCGCCAGCGGCACCCAGGGGGCGGAGACCCAGTACTTC
CASGTQGAETQYF
>TRBJ1-4|TRBV3-1/TRBV3-2|-|-|13
TGTGCCAGCAGCCAAGGTGCGGGTGAAAAACTGTTTTTT
CASSQGAGEKLFF
>TRBJ1-4|TRBV6-4|TRBD1|-|19
TGTGCCAGCAGTGACCGCCCTGACAGGGACAAACCCCCCTCTGAAAAACTGTTTTTT
CASSDRPDRDKPPSEKLFF
>TRBJ1-2|TRBV12-5|-|-|15
TGTGCTAGTGGCCTCCCCTCTATCCTACACTATGGCTACACCTTC
CASGLPSILHYGYTF
>TRBJ1-1|TRBV6-4|-|-|13
TGTGCCAGCAGCGGGGAATACGGTTCTGAAGCTTTCTTT
CASSGEYGSEAFF
>TRBJ1-6|TRBV7-6|-|-|14
TGTGCCAGCAGCCCGGTTGTTTTTGATTCACCCCTCCACTTT
CASSPVVFDSPLHF
>TRBJ1-1|TRBV4-1|TRBD1|-|13
TGCGCCAGCAGCCGGACAGGGTGGGCTGAAGCTTTCTTT
CASSRTGWAEAFF
>TRBJ2-3|TRBV10-3|TRBD2|few|17
TGTGCCATCAGTGAGACTAGCGGGCACACTAGCACAGATACGCAGTATTTT
CAISETSGHTSTDTQYF
>TRBJ1-6|TRBV18|-|-|15
TGTGCCAGCTCACCACCGACGATACTAAATTCACCCCTCCACTTT
CASSPPTILNSPLHF
>TRBJ1-6|TRBV14|-|-|14
TGTGCCAGCAGCCAAGGGCGGGAGAATTCACCCCTCCACTTT
CASSQGRENSPLHF
>TRBJ1-1|TRBV7-3|-|once|13
TGTGCCAGCAGCCTAAAACGAGAGACTGAAGCTTTCTTT
CASSLKRETEAFF
>TRBJ2-7|TRBV28|-|-|12
TGTGCCAGCAGGGGACTGCTCTACGAGCAGTACTTC
CASRGLLYEQYF
>TRBJ1-2|TRBV6-5|-|-|15
TGTGCCAGCAGTTACTCCGGGAGGACTGACTATGGCTACACCTTC
CASSYSGRTDYGYTF